This T cell receptor beta chain was captured by sequencing in a study of CD4 T cells in relation to SARS-CoV-2 and coronaviruses (dated by TCRdb to about 2021). With regard to the full study: In the ViraFEST assay, PBMCs were cultured with antigen for ten to eleven days, after which TCR beta CDR3s were sequenced to identify clonal expansions specific to the antigen. An HIV-1 Nef peptide pool or a no-peptide culture served as the negative reference condition. HLA restriction was mapped for shared crossreactive spike epitopes using patient-derived lymphoblastoid cell lines. The study assessed, at the TCR clonotype level, memory CD4+ T cell crossreactivity between SARS-CoV-2 and common cold coronavirus spike proteins. The Adaptive Biotechnologies TCR-sequencing kit was used for samples from a few pre-COVID donors and for the naive versus memory experiments, whereas the other data were Illumina-based. A different TCR-beta assay, based on Illumina, was used to sequence expansion assays from other donors in the study.

V lost 2 bases and J lost 4 bases; the stretch between them is 11 bases long. The CDR3 sequence holds 14 residues, the cysteine and phenylalanine included. The retained sequence is limited to the CDR3, 42 bases, with the frame set at the first base. Library preparation was by the immunoSEQ multiplex PCR assay. Processing in the source paper ran as follows. Preprocessing removed nonproductive sequences and CDR3s not starting with C, not ending with F or W, or shorter than 7 amino acids. Antigen-specific clonotypes were called with the MANAFEST web app on the basis of expansion relative to the reference and to other culture wells. A clone was considered positive if the clone showed significant expansion compared with the reference culture in 2 of 3 replicate wells at an FDR below 0.05. A further requirement for positive clones was significant expansion compared with all other tandem wells, along with an odds ratio above 5. CDR3 homology was measured as pairwise Levenshtein distance, computed with the stringdist R package after trimming three terminal residues from each end. Drawn from immuneACCESS, this table holds only the in-frame rearrangements with V and J called that TCRdb kept. Clones are partly lost; checked studies trace under half to an unresolved V gene and leave the rest unexplained. V and J calls and clone size follow that table, whereas D and trimming were derived from the DNA. In all, the sample holds some 30,000 clones, and about 76% of those were seen once. 15% to 20% of the sample goes to the ten largest clones.

Broader findings and caveats from the paper: The study was constrained by small numbers of patients and of tested TCRs. No donor contributed both pre-pandemic and post-infection samples, which limited tracing the source of pre-existing responses. Since the crossreactivity analysis centred on spike protein, crossreactivity against other viral proteins was not assessed. Memory CD4+ clonotypes crossrecognizing SARS-CoV-2 and at least one common cold coronavirus spike were found in roughly 65% of donors. Compared with monoreactive clones, crossreactive clones had significantly weaker SARS-CoV-2-driven expansion, a result consistent with antigenic imprinting.

CD4+ T cells from unexposed donors were collected before the COVID-19 pandemic (2011-2018). The EasySep CD4+ T cell isolation kit was used to isolate CD4+ T cells once the cultures had run for roughly 10 days. As far as cell numbers permitted, CD4+ T cells from unexposed donors were tested for reactivity against SARS-CoV-2 S and N as well as four spike pools from common cold coronaviruses. PBMCs were cultured at a few million per well in IMDM supplemented with around 5% human AB serum and about 9.6 IU/ml IL-2. Half of the culture medium was replaced with fresh IL-2-containing medium on days 3 and 7. Triplicate replicate wells were generally used for each peptide culture condition. Leukapheresis product for the unexposed donors was bought commercially. Ficoll-Paque PLUS gradient centrifugation was used to isolate PBMCs from leukapheresis product or whole blood. PBMCs were either cryopreserved at -140 degrees C or used fresh in the expansion assay. The QIAamp Micro DNA Kit was used to extract genomic DNA from the CD4+ T cells.

About this clone: Its antigen is currently not known. Per-nucleotide qualities are absent, and no much larger clonotype sits a single base away.

This TCR was recovered from a human donor in good health. This receptor chain uses TRBV23-1 and TRBJ1-2; the best D guess is TRBD1, with 6 bases matching. TRBV23-1 is sorted into the ORF group, with uncertain function. Material: CD4+ T cells from PBMCs, cultured in vitro. The bases read TGCGCCAGCAGTCAAGGGACACGAACCTATGGCTACACCTTC. This translates into CASSQGTRTYGYTF.